A selection of T cell receptor beta chains follows, all from one sample in a study of neoadjuvant anti-PD-1 for oral cavity cancer. Only in-frame clones appear in the TCRdb table, and some are missing; sequencing was by immunoSEQ multiplex PCR. The sample carries about 9,400 clones, over 60% recorded once. The specimen comprised PBMCs, sampled after nivolumab (anti-PD-1) treatment. These receptors originate from a person between 35 and 79 years old with oral cavity squamous cell carcinoma. The CDR3 runs from the conserved cysteine through the conserved F or W. D genes are given only for firm matches. The size field is filled for only some rows; it gives once, few, many or a size class.

clone_size | d_call | j_call | v_call | cdr3_nt | cdr3_aa
few | NA | TRBJ1-1 | TRBV5-1 | TGCGCCAGCAGCTTGGGACTGACGAACACTGAAGCTTTCTTT | CASSLGLTNTEAFF
NA | TRBD2 | TRBJ2-1 | TRBV7-8 | TGTGCCAGCAGCTCGTCCTGGGGACTAGCGGGATTAGGGACCTACAATGAGCAGTTCTTC | CASSSSWGLAGLGTYNEQFF
NA | NA | TRBJ1-5 | TRBV7-9 | TGTGCCATAGCGGGTGGGAATCAGCCCCAGCATTTT | CAIAGGNQPQHF
NA | TRBD1 | TRBJ2-2 | TRBV2 | TGTGCCACGGGACAGGGGGCGGTCACCGGGGAGCTGTTTTTT | CATGQGAVTGELFF
NA | TRBD1 | TRBJ2-5 | TRBV9 | TGTGCCAGCAGCTCCCCGCGGGACAGGGTTGGCCAAGAGACCCAGTACTTC | CASSSPRDRVGQETQYF
NA | NA | TRBJ1-5 | TRBV20-1 | TGCAGTGCTCCCTATGAACGGGTCCAGCATTTT | CSAPYERVQHF
few | NA | TRBJ1-1 | TRBV6-5 | TGTGCCAGCAGGAGGACAGCAACGGGGGACACTGAAGCTTTCTTT | CASRRTATGDTEAFF
NA | TRBD1 | TRBJ2-1 | TRBV11-3 | TGTGCCAGCAGCTTCAGGACAGGCCATGAGCAGTTCTTC | CASSFRTGHEQFF
NA | NA | TRBJ2-1 | TRBV5-1 | TGCGCCAGCAGCTCGCGGGGCCAGGGAGATGAGCAGTTCTTC | CASSSRGQGDEQFF
few | TRBD1 | TRBJ1-1 | TRBV11-3 | TGTGCCAGCAGCCCCAGACAGGGGAATGAAGCTTTCTTT | CASSPRQGNEAFF
NA | NA | TRBJ2-7 | TRBV6-5 | TGTGCCAGCAGTTACTCGGGAGGCCTTAGCTCCTACGAGCAGTACTTC | CASSYSGGLSSYEQYF
NA | NA | TRBJ1-1 | TRBV11-2 | TGTGCCAGCAGCTTAGTGGTGGGAAACACTGAAGCTTTCTTT | CASSLVVGNTEAFF
NA | TRBD1 | TRBJ1-2 | TRBV11-2 | TGTGCCAGCAGCTTAGAGATCCAGGGGGCTTACTATGGCTACACCTTC | CASSLEIQGAYYGYTF
NA | NA | TRBJ1-1 | TRBV5-1 | TGCGCCAGCAGCTCCGGCGGGACAACCGTGAACACTGAAGCTTTCTTT | CASSSGGTTVNTEAFF
few | NA | TRBJ2-2 | TRBV7-9 | TGTGCCAGCTGTAAGGGCGGCACCGGGGAGCTGTTTTTT | CASCKGGTGELFF
NA | NA | TRBJ1-4 | TRBV7-6 | TGTGCCAGCAGCTCCCTCGGACAAGGAGAAAAACTGTTTTTT | CASSSLGQGEKLFF
NA | NA | TRBJ2-5 | TRBV6-5 | TGTGCCAGCAGTTACCCGGGGGCGGGGGAGACCCAGTACTTC | CASSYPGAGETQYF
NA | NA | TRBJ1-2 | TRBV19 | TGTGCCAGTAGTATACAAGGTGGCTACACCTTC | CASSIQGGYTF
NA | NA | TRBJ2-7 | TRBV19 | TGTGCCAGTAGAAGGGATAGTCCCCCCTACGAGCAGTACTTC | CASRRDSPPYEQYF
few | NA | TRBJ2-2 | TRBV6-1 | TGTGCCAGCAACGCGCTCCCAAGCGTCGGGGAGCTGTTTTTT | CASNALPSVGELFF
NA | NA | TRBJ1-3 | TRBV7-6 | TGTGCCAGCAGCTTAGCGCCGGGGGGCTCTGGAAACACCATATATTTT | CASSLAPGGSGNTIYF
NA | NA | TRBJ2-7 | TRBV6-1 | TGTGCCAGCAGTGAATCGGGAAACGAGCAGTACTTC | CASSESGNEQYF
NA | NA | TRBJ2-7 | TRBV14 | TGTGCCAGCAGCCACCGAGCAGGAGGGTACGAGCAGTACTTC | CASSHRAGGYEQYF
NA | NA | TRBJ1-2 | TRBV5-4 | TGTGCCAGCAGCCTCCCCCCCCTAGAAATCTATGGCTACACCTTC | CASSLPPLEIYGYTF
NA | NA | TRBJ1-2 | TRBV5-5 | TGTGCCAGCAGCGTCAGGGATGGGTATGGCTACACCTTC | CASSVRDGYGYTF
NA | NA | TRBJ1-3 | TRBV9 | TGTGCCAGCAGCCCCCGCAACACTGGAAACACCATATATTTT | CASSPRNTGNTIYF
NA | TRBD1 | TRBJ2-7 | TRBV27 | TGTGCCAGCAGTTTTGCCCGGGACAGGGCTGGGGAGCAGTACTTC | CASSFARDRAGEQYF
NA | TRBD2 | TRBJ2-2 | TRBV7-6 | TGTGCCAGCAGCGTAGCGGGGGTGAACACCGGGGAGCTGTTTTTT | CASSVAGVNTGELFF